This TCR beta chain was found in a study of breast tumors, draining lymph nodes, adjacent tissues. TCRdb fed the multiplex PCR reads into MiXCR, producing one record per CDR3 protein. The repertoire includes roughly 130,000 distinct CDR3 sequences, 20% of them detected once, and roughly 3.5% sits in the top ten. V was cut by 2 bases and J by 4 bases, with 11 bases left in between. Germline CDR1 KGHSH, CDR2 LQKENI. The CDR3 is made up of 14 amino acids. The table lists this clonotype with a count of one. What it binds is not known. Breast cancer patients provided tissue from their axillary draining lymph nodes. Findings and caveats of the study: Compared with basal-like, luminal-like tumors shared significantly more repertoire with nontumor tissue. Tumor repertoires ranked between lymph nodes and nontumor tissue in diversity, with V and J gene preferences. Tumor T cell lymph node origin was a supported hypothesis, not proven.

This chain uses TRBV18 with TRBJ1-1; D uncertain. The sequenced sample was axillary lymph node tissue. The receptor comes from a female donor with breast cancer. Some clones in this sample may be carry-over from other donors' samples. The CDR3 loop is CASSPSIEATEAFF. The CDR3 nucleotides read TGTGCCAGCTCACCAAGTATAGAGGCCACTGAAGCTTTCTTT.